This is a list of T cell receptor beta chains from one sample in a study of T cell repertoires in cytomegalovirus infection. TCRdb re-analysed the reads in MiXCR, keeping a single row per CDR3 protein. The sample gives about 740,000 distinct CDR3 sequences, 35% of which show up once; under 3% is in the top ten. Sequenced material: PBMCs. Receptors were obtained from a human donor in good health (CMV status not recorded). Some clones in this sample may be carry-over from other donors' samples. The CDR3 runs from the conserved cysteine through the conserved F or W. D genes are given only for firm matches. The size field is filled for only some rows; it gives once, few, many or a size class.

.	TRBV5-6	TRBJ1-6	.	CASSLWGGLSPLHF	TGTGCCAGCAGCTTATGGGGGGGGCTTTCACCCCTCCACTTT
few	TRBV19	TRBJ1-2	.	CASSTISGAGIYGYTF	TGTGCCAGTAGTACGATCTCAGGGGCTGGGATCTATGGCTACACCTTC
.	TRBV28	TRBJ2-7	TRBD2	CASSLIGTSGYNDEQYF	TGTGCCAGCAGTTTAATCGGCACTAGCGGGTATAATGACGAGCAGTACTTC
.	TRBV27	TRBJ2-7	.	CASSPSDNNYEQYF	TGTGCCAGCAGTCCCTCGGACAATAACTACGAGCAGTACTTC
few	TRBV7-2	TRBJ2-2	TRBD2	CASSTQLAGVTGELFF	TGTGCCAGCAGCACCCAACTAGCGGGAGTCACCGGGGAGCTGTTTTTT
few	TRBV5-6	TRBJ2-7	.	CASSGDGYEQYF	TGTGCCAGCAGCGGCGACGGCTACGAGCAGTACTTC
few	TRBV5-6	TRBJ1-5	.	CASSLRDRVNQPQHF	TGTGCCAGCAGCTTAAGGGACCGGGTGAATCAGCCCCAGCATTTT
.	TRBV6-5	TRBJ1-4	.	CASSYGSNNEKLFF	TGTGCCAGCAGTTACGGGAGTAATAATGAAAAACTGTTTTTT
.	TRBV7-9	TRBJ2-1	TRBD2	CASSLMRLADNEQFF	TGTGCCAGCAGCTTAATGAGACTAGCGGACAATGAGCAGTTCTTC
.	TRBV20-1	TRBJ2-7	TRBD2	CSARALAGAYEQYF	TGCAGTGCTAGAGCCCTAGCGGGAGCCTACGAGCAGTACTTC
.	TRBV27	TRBJ2-7	TRBD1	CASSPMGTERYEQYF	TGTGCCAGCAGCCCCATGGGGACAGAACGCTACGAGCAGTACTTC
few	TRBV20-1	TRBJ1-2	.	CSARLTVKGGYTF	TGCAGTGCTAGACTGACAGTCAAAGGAGGCTACACCTTC
many	TRBV6-4	TRBJ2-3	TRBD2	CASSASPGGATDTQYF	TGTGCCAGCAGTGCCTCCCCCGGGGGGGCGACAGATACGCAGTATTTT
.	TRBV6-1	TRBJ2-1	TRBD2	CASSESRSGIRDEQFF	TGTGCCAGCAGTGAAAGCCGTAGCGGGATCAGGGATGAGCAGTTCTTC
once	TRBV6-6	TRBJ2-6	.	CASRSGFGGNPANALTF	TGTGCCAGCAGGTCGGGATTTGGAGGGAACCCCGCCAACGCCCTGACTTTC
.	TRBV28	TRBJ1-3	TRBD1	CASSLTEQGTTIYF	TGTGCCAGCAGTTTAACGGAACAGGGGACAACCATATATTTT
.	TRBV7-2	TRBJ2-2	.	CASSLQRVAPGELFF	TGTGCCAGCAGCTTGCAGCGAGTGGCCCCCGGGGAGCTGTTTTTT
.	TRBV10-3	TRBJ2-5	.	CAISADSFEGETQYF	TGTGCCATCAGTGCGGACAGCTTCGAAGGGGAGACCCAGTACTTC
.	TRBV9	TRBJ2-3	TRBD2	CASSLGGSGRITDTQYF	TGTGCCAGCAGCCTAGGGGGGAGCGGGAGGATCACAGATACGCAGTATTTT
.	TRBV2	TRBJ1-3	.	CASRAVSTIYF	TGTGCCAGCAGAGCAGTCTCCACCATATATTTT
.	TRBV7-2	TRBJ2-3	TRBD2	CASSWPLREDGTDTQYF	TGTGCCAGCAGCTGGCCGTTGCGGGAGGATGGCACAGATACGCAGTATTTT
few	TRBV5-6	TRBJ2-7	TRBD1	CASRTGGQANSYEQYF	TGTGCCAGCAGAACAGGGGGACAGGCGAACTCCTACGAGCAGTACTTC
.	TRBV7-3	TRBJ2-7	TRBD1	CASSLPRGTGDDEQYF	TGTGCCAGCAGCTTACCGAGGGGGACAGGGGACGACGAGCAGTACTTC
.	TRBV14	TRBJ2-5	TRBD1	CASSLRQGRDETQYF	TGTGCCAGCAGCTTGCGACAGGGTAGAGACGAGACCCAGTACTTC
once	TRBV5-4	TRBJ1-6	TRBD1	CASSHDRAYNSPLHF	TGTGCCAGCAGCCACGACAGGGCCTATAATTCACCCCTCCACTTT
.	TRBV4-1	TRBJ1-2	.	CASSQHNDGYTF	TGCGCCAGCAGCCAGCACAACGATGGCTACACCTTC